This T cell receptor (beta chain) was identified during a study of T cell responses to AZD1222 COVID-19 vaccine. Study-wide results and caveats: Targets within unmutated variant regions were reportedly found for nearly half of spike-specific TCRs. After two AZD1222 doses, spike-specific TCR breadth and depth rose versus day 0.

Losses at the gene ends were 4 bases for V and 5 bases for J; bases not matched to a gene: 7. Germline values: CDR1 MNHNY, CDR2 SVGAGI (reference sequence). The CDR3 consists of 14 residues. Produced via immunoSEQ multiplex PCR; TCRdb's table is partial and in-frame only. The sample holds about 93,000 clones, about nine tenths seen once. As regards this clone: Its antigen is currently unknown.

The sequence derives from an adult in good health. The sample consisted of peripheral blood, taken on day 0 of MenACWY control vaccination. The J gene is TRBJ2-7, the V gene TRBV6-6; TRBD1 agrees at 8 bases. Here the CDR3 reads CASSSGRGLDEQYF. The CDR3 DNA follows: TGTGCCAGCAGTTCTGGCAGGGGGCTCGACGAGCAGTACTTC.